One and the same sample provided the 2 T cell receptor beta chains below, sequenced in a study of breast tumors, draining lymph nodes, adjacent tissues. MiXCR was run by TCRdb on the multiplex PCR reads, yielding one entry per CDR3 protein. The sample holds approximately 90,000 distinct CDR3 sequences, more than 25% seen once. Samples came from axillary lymph nodes draining the breast cancer. The sample was axillary lymph node tissue. These receptors were obtained from a female donor with breast cancer. Some clones in this sample may be carry-over from other donors' samples.

As regards this clonotype: One end of the junction does not line up with germline, which may come from a read error. The gene calls are TRBV4-2 and TRBJ2-5; D remains unclear. Germline assignment: CDR1 LGHNA and CDR2 YNFKEQ. The CDR3 has 17 amino acids. In nucleotides, the CDR3 is TGTGCCAGCAGCCAAGATGTAAGGCACCTGGAACAAGAGACCCCGTACTTC. The encoded protein is CASSQDVRHLEQETPYF.

Regarding this clonotype: Sequence at one end of the junction differs from germline and may be a read error. The rearrangement links TRBV7-9 to TRBJ1-2, with D possibly TRBD1 on 6 matching bases. This CDR3 comprises 13 residues. CDR1 and CDR2 from the germline V gene are SEHNR and FQNEAQ (reference sequence). DNA for the CDR3: TGTGCCAGCAGAAGACAGGCTAATTATGGCTACACCTTC. It is translated as CASRRQANYGYTF.